A single sample gave rise to the 20 T cell receptor beta chains below, sequenced in a study of blood T cell repertoires in COVID-19. The table came from immunoSEQ multiplex PCR; TCRdb's copy has only in-frame clones and leaves some out. The sample carries 160,000 or so clones, about four fifths recorded once. The sample taken for sequencing was peripheral blood. These receptors were taken from a man aged 55 to 70 with acute or convalescent COVID-19.

The rearrangement links TRBV9 to TRBJ1-2; 7 bases map to TRBD1. Germline CDR1 reads SGDLS; CDR2 reads YYNGEE. The CDR3 extends over 14 amino acids. V trimming: 0 bases; J trimming: 4 bases; junction bases outside the gene matches: 3. Written as DNA, the CDR3 is TGTGCCAGCAGCGTAGAGGGGGCCGTCTATGGCTACACCTTC. Its translation: CASSVEGAVYGYTF. The full variable domain, rest sourced from reference TRBV9 and TRBJ1-2, is DSGVTQTPKHLITATGQRVTLRCSPRSGDLSVYWYQQSLDQGLQFLIQYYNGEERAKGNILERFSAQQFPDLHSELNLSSLELGDSALYFCASSVEGAVYGYTFGSGTRLTVV.

V and J are TRBV27 and TRBJ2-2, with 7 nucleotides matching TRBD1. V dropped 3 bases and J dropped 1; count of bases not matched to a gene: 11. The germline V gene has CDR1 MNHEY and CDR2 SMNVEV (reference sequence). This CDR3 region has 18 residues. The CDR3 loop is CASSFRNRGVRNTGELFF. In nucleotides, the CDR3 is TGTGCCAGCAGTTTCCGAAACAGGGGAGTGAGGAACACCGGGGAGCTGTTTTTT.

This clone came up once. This chain connects TRBV23-1 to TRBJ2-3; the match to TRBD2 covers 11 bases. TRBV23-1 is known as an ORF, though its function is uncertain. There are 19 residues in the CDR3. V shed 4 bases and J 1 base; nucleotides not matched to a gene: 13. As DNA, the CDR3 is TGCGCCAGCAGTCCTGGGACTAGCGGAAGGGGAGATGGCACAGATACGCAGTATTTT. Its translation is CASSPGTSGRGDGTDTQYF.

The gene calls are TRBV6-5 and TRBJ2-3; D is unclear. The V end was cut by 8 bases, the J end by 1 base, with 7 bases between. Germline V gives CDR1 MNHEY, CDR2 SVGAGI. The CDR3 runs to 12 residues. The CDR3 coding sequence is TGTGCCAGCTCTCCGGGCACAGATACGCAGTATTTT. Translated, it gives CASSPGTDTQYF.

The rearrangement joins TRBV11-1 to TRBJ2-3; 10 positions agree with TRBD2. Germline V CDR1 and CDR2: SGHAT, FQDESV (reference sequence). The CDR3 runs to 16 residues. Trimming at V came to 5 bases and at J to 1 base, leaving 6 bases not matched to a gene. The CDR3 DNA is TGTGCCAGCAGCCCACCCGGGACTAGCGGCACAGATACGCAGTATTTT. Translating it yields CASSPPGTSGTDTQYF.

The chain is built from TRBV28 and TRBJ2-5, with D perhaps TRBD2 (5 bases). The CDR3 runs 12 residues. The V and J ends lost 7 bases and 4 bases respectively, with 10 bases between them. Germline CDR1 is MDHEN and CDR2 is SYDVKM. This CDR3 is CASTQGRETQYF. For the CDR3, the DNA is TGTGCCAGCACCCAAGGGAGAGAGACCCAGTACTTC.

CDR3 residues: CAISASPGVQTGDHGYTF. In DNA form, the CDR3 reads TGTGCCATCAGCGCATCTCCCGGGGTTCAAACCGGCGACCACGGCTACACCTTC. The chain recombines TRBV10-3 with TRBJ1-2; no clear D. Trimming removed 6 bases from V and 8 bases from J, with 31 bases in between. The CDR3 extends over 18 amino acids. Per germline, CDR1 ENHRY and CDR2 SYGVKD.

The chain joins TRBV11-1 to TRBJ2-3, with 9 bases that match TRBD2. The V segment lost 4 bases and the J segment 2 bases; nucleotides outside the gene matches: 4. The germline V gene has CDR1 SGHAT and CDR2 FQDESV (reference sequence). The CDR3 extends over 15 amino acids. CDR3 residues: CASSWPGLATDTQYF. CDR3 DNA: TGTGCCAGCAGCTGGCCGGGACTAGCCACAGATACGCAGTATTTT. The full variable domain, completed using reference TRBV11-1 and TRBJ2-3, is EAEVAQSPRYKITEKSQAVAFWCDPISGHATLYWYRQILGQGPELLVQFQDESVVDDSQLPKDRFSAERLKGVDSTLKIQPAELGDSAMYLCASSWPGLATDTQYFGPGTRLTVL.

The V and J genes are TRBV28 and TRBJ2-1; TRBD1 is a possible D gene (6 bases). In germline, CDR1 is MDHEN, CDR2 SYDVKM. Trimming cost V 7 bases and J 5 bases, with 18 bases left between them. The CDR3 length is 15 residues. CDR3 DNA: TGTGCCAGCACAGGGGCCGGTTTTTTCCACAATGAGCAGTTCTTC. It is translated as CASTGAGFFHNEQFF.

The rearrangement uses TRBV5-1 and TRBJ2-7; TRBD2 matches at 13 bases. V gave up 4 bases and J gave up 0 bases; unmatched junction bases: 4. Germline CDR1 SGHRS, CDR2 YFSETQ. This CDR3 has 16 amino acids. CDR3 DNA sequence: TGCGCCAGCAGCAAGGGACTAGCGGGGAGCTCCTACGAGCAGTACTTC. Protein product: CASSKGLAGSSYEQYF.

The chain uses TRBV3-1 (or the pseudogene TRBV3-2) and TRBJ2-4; D might be TRBD2 (6 bases). Trimming removed 1 base at V and 9 bases at J, with 19 bases between. The CDR3 consists of 16 residues. The germline gives CDR1 LGHDT, CDR2 YNNKEL (reference sequence). The CDR3 here is CASSQGGRGAGVIQYF. CDR3 nucleotides: TGTGCCAGCAGCCAAGGAGGGCGCGGGGCCGGGGTCATTCAGTACTTC.

The chain recombines TRBV19 with TRBJ2-1; TRBD1 might be the D (6 bases). Germline V gives CDR1 LNHDA, CDR2 SQIVND (reference sequence). V was trimmed by 1 base and J by 2 bases, leaving 12 bases between them. The CDR3 consists of 16 residues. Here the CDR3 reads CASSIGQGLAYNEQFF. The DNA for the CDR3 is TGTGCCAGTAGTATAGGTCAGGGGTTAGCCTACAATGAGCAGTTCTTC. Using reference TRBV19 and TRBJ2-1 for the parts outside the CDR3, the full variable domain is DGGITQSPKYLFRKEGQNVTLSCEQNLNHDAMYWYRQDPGQGLRLIYYSQIVNDFQKGDIAEGYSVSREKKESFPLTVTSAQKNPTAFYLCASSIGQGLAYNEQFFGPGTRLTVL.

This chain links TRBV5-1 with TRBJ2-5, with 9 positions matching TRBD1. Trimming took 4 bases from V and 4 from J; bases not matched to a gene: 5. In germline, CDR1 is SGHRS, CDR2 YFSETQ. CDR3 size: 14 residues. CDR3 region: CASSRQGDRETQYF. The DNA of the CDR3 is TGCGCCAGCAGCCGACAGGGGGATAGAGAGACCCAGTACTTC.

The rearrangement joins TRBV4-1 to TRBJ2-2; 7 nucleotides align to TRBD1. Germline V lookup: CDR1 MGHRA, CDR2 YSYEKL. The ends lost 4 bases at V and 1 base at J; junction bases unmatched: 6. This CDR3 has 16 amino acids. In nucleotides, the CDR3 is TGCGCCAGCAGCCTTAAGGACAGGAGGAACACCGGGGAGCTGTTTTTT. As protein: CASSLKDRRNTGELFF.

This clone was seen a handful of times. This chain joins TRBV5-1 and TRBJ1-4, with a weak D call TRBD1 (6 bases). CDR3 length: 14 amino acids. From germline, CDR1 is SGHRS and CDR2 YFSETQ. The V and J ends lost 1 base and 7 bases respectively, with 11 bases between them. CDR3 DNA: TGCGCCAGCAGCTTGAGGGGGGGTACTGAAAAACTGTTTTTT. Its protein is CASSLRGGTEKLFF. The variable domain in full, completed from reference TRBV5-1 and TRBJ1-4, reads KAGVTQTPRYLIKTRGQQVTLSCSPISGHRSVSWYQQTPGQGLQFLFEYFSETQRNKGNFPGRFSGRQFSNSRSEMNVSTLELGDSALYLCASSLRGGTEKLFFGSGTQLSVL.

This sequence joins TRBV3-1 (or the pseudogene TRBV3-2) and TRBJ2-3; D call uncertain. Germline CDR1 is LGHDT and CDR2 is YNNKEL (reference sequence). The CDR3 length is 15 residues. Trimming took 4 bases from V and 2 from J, leaving 13 bases between them. This chain's CDR3 is CASSPRVRDTDTQYF. DNA of the CDR3: TGTGCCAGCAGCCCCCGGGTCAGAGACACAGATACGCAGTATTTT.

This clone was recorded once. Written as DNA, the CDR3 is TGTGCCAGCAGCCAAGGACCAGGGTTGTCCTACGAGCAGTACTTC. Amino acids: CASSQGPGLSYEQYF. The genes are TRBV3-1 (or the pseudogene TRBV3-2) and TRBJ2-7, with a possible D match to TRBD1 (5 bases). Germline lookup yields CDR1 LGHDT and CDR2 YNNKEL (reference sequence). The CDR3 consists of 15 residues. V dropped 1 base and J dropped 1 base, with 11 bases sitting between them.

This chain's CDR3 is CASSGDRIYGYTF. The CDR3 region has the DNA TGTGCCAGCAGCGGGGACAGGATATATGGCTACACCTTC. The chain combines TRBV11-2 with TRBJ1-2; 8 bases map to TRBD1. CDR1 and CDR2 from the germline V gene are SGHAT and FQNNGV. Trimming cost V 5 bases and J 5 bases; bases outside gene matches: 4. The CDR3 extends over 13 amino acids.

This chain links TRBV20-1 with TRBJ2-3; 8 nucleotides agree with TRBD2. This CDR3 is built from 11 residues. Losses at the gene ends were 5 bases for V and 6 bases for J; bases not matched to a gene: 1. The germline CDR1 and CDR2 sequences are DFQATT and SNEGSKA (reference sequence). This CDR3 reads CSAERGDTQYF. The DNA for the CDR3 is TGCAGTGCTGAGCGGGGGGATACGCAGTATTTT.

The CDR3 reads CASSLLGTSAYEQYF. The CDR3 bases are TGCGCCAGCAGCTTGCTGGGGACATCCGCCTACGAGCAGTACTTC. The chain links TRBV5-1 to TRBJ2-7; a weak D match, TRBD1 (6 bases). Per the germline V gene, CDR1 is SGHRS and CDR2 is YFSETQ. V was trimmed by 1 base and J by 2 bases, leaving 13 bases between them. CDR3 size: 15 residues.